This T cell receptor beta chain comes out of a study of CD8+ T cells in alopecia areata. Overall study results and limits: More clonal than normal scalp was lesional scalp, particularly alopecia totalis/universalis. TCR sharing across patients was less clear than in mice, possibly HLA-related.

This clone was seen a single time. The antigen is undetermined. cDNA prepared by RNA extraction and subsequent reverse transcription served as the template for sequencing. Measured with immunoSEQ multiplex PCR; TCRdb has only the in-frame clones, and not every one. Of around 150,000 clones in the sample, about two thirds were seen once. Sequences were obtained from CD8+ T cells sorted from blood. The receptor comes from a human donor in good health.

CDR3 protein: CASSLLRMAGGTDTQYF. The CDR3 nucleotides read TGTGCCAGCAGTTTATTGAGGATGGCGGGGGGAACAGATACGCAGTATTTT. The chain joins TRBV27 to TRBJ2-3, with 8 nucleotides matching TRBD2. V dropped 1 base and J dropped 3; count of bases not matched to a gene: 9. Per germline, CDR1 MNHEY and CDR2 SMNVEV (reference sequence). The CDR3 is made up of 17 amino acids.